Here is one TCR beta chain with its context. The antigen remains unidentified. TCRdb recomputed calls from the 5' RACE reads with MiXCR, one row per CDR3 protein. Among approximately 500,000 distinct CDR3 sequences, 20% to 25% were seen once, and the ten largest hold around 3%. Germline V gene lookup returns CDR1 DFQATT and CDR2 SNEGSKA (reference sequence). The V gene lost 3 bases and the J gene lost 0 bases, with 8 bases spanning the gap. This CDR3 is 13 amino acids long. The sample belongs to a study of identical twins. Overall study results and limits: The study reached conclusions through statistical analysis that was cross-sectional, not following the same donors.

The same sample was also studied in work on T cells expressing NK-cell markers. That source adds: Eight donors were sequenced, seven testing HCMV-seropositive and one testing seronegative. Expanded NKG2C+ T cell clones had unclear HCMV specificity.

What was sequenced was CD4+ T cells sorted from blood. This TCR was recovered from a woman between 18 and 29 years old in good health. The genes are TRBV20-1 and TRBJ1-1; TRBD1 might be the D (5 bases). The CDR3 nucleotides are TGCAGTGCTAGCCGGACAATGAACACTGAAGCTTTCTTT. Its protein is CSASRTMNTEAFF.